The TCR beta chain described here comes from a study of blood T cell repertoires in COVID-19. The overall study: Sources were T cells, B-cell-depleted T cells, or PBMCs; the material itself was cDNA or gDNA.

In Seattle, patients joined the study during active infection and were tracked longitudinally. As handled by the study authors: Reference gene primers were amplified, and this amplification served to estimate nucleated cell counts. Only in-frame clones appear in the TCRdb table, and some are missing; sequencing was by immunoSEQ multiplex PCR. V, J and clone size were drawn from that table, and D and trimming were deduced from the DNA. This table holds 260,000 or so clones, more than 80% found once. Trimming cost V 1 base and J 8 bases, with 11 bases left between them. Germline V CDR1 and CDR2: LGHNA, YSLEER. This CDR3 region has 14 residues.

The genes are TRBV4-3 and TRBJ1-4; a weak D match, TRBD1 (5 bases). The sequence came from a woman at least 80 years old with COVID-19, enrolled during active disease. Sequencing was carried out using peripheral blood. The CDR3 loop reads CASSQGQKGEKLFF. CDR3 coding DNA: TGCGCCAGCAGCCAAGGACAGAAGGGAGAAAAACTGTTTTTT.